The clone carrying this T cell receptor (beta chain) was seen a handful of times. Its antigen is currently unknown. J was trimmed by 6 bases and V by 10 bases; bases with no gene match: 10. Germline V gene data show CDR1 as LNHDA and CDR2 as SQIVND (reference sequence). CDR3 length: 13 residues. This sample's treatment: approximately 10-day PBMC culture with coronavirus spike peptide pools or control peptides (ViraFEST assay). Investigators isolated CD4+ T cells by negative selection after around ten days of culture. The data originate from a study of vaccination and CD4 T cells after COVID-19. Regarding the study as a whole: Relatively small numbers of convalescent patients were studied, with no early post-infection timepoints included.

The Oncomine TCR Beta short-read assay generated sequence data from the DNA of cultured CD4+ T cells. One entry per CDR3 protein, called by TCRdb with MiXCR from the PCR reads. The table lists thousands of distinct CDR3 sequences, more than 60% of them singletons. This TCR was sampled from a human donor who had recovered from COVID-19. The sequenced sample was CD4+ T cells from blood, cultured in vitro. This chain uses TRBV19 with TRBJ1-2; 8 bases are a match to TRBD1. The CDR3, as DNA: TGTGCCACTTCCCCGGACAGGGTCGATGGCTACACCTTC. Its translation is CATSPDRVDGYTF. The variable domain in full, with the rest retrieved from reference TRBV19 and TRBJ1-2, is DGGITQSPKYLFRKEGQNVTLSCEQNLNHDAMYWYRQDPGQGLRLIYYSQIVNDFQKGDIAEGYSVSREKKESFPLTVTSAQKNPTAFYLCATSPDRVDGYTFGSGTRLTVV.